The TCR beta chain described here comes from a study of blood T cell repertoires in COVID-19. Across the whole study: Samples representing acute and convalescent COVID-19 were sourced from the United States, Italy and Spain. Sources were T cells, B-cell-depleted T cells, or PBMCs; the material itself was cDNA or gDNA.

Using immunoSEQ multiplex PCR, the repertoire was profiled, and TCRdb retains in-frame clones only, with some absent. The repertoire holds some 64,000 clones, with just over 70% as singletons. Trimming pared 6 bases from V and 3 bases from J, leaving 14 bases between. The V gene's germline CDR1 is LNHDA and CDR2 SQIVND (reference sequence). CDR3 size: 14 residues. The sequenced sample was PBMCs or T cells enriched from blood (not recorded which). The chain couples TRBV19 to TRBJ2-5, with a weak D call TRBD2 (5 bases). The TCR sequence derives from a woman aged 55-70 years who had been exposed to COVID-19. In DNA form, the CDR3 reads TGTGCCAGTAGGAGACGGAACGGGGAAGAGACCCAGTACTTC. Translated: CASRRRNGEETQYF.